Sequencing of this T cell receptor beta chain was carried out in a study of shared clonotypes between healthy human individuals. Measured with immunoSEQ multiplex PCR; TCRdb has only the in-frame clones, and not every one. Of fewer than 650,000 clones listed, 76% were seen once; the top ten hold over 10%. On this clone itself: Its antigen is unknown.

Study-wide points: Sampling involved blood alone; tissue repertoires likely differ.

This clonotype was sampled from a woman between 40 and 50 years old in good health. Some clones in this sample may be carry-over from other donors' samples. Sequenced: PBMCs.

The CDR3 protein is CASNAGSSYEQYF. CDR3 sequence (DNA): TGTGCCAGCAATGCAGGGTCTTCTTACGAGCAGTACTTC. This chain uses TRBV6-6 with TRBJ2-7; D perhaps matches TRBD1 (5 bases). Germline V lookup: CDR1 MNHNY, CDR2 SVGAGI (reference sequence). The CDR3 is made up of 13 amino acids. V lost 7 bases, J lost 4 bases, and 14 bases lay in between.